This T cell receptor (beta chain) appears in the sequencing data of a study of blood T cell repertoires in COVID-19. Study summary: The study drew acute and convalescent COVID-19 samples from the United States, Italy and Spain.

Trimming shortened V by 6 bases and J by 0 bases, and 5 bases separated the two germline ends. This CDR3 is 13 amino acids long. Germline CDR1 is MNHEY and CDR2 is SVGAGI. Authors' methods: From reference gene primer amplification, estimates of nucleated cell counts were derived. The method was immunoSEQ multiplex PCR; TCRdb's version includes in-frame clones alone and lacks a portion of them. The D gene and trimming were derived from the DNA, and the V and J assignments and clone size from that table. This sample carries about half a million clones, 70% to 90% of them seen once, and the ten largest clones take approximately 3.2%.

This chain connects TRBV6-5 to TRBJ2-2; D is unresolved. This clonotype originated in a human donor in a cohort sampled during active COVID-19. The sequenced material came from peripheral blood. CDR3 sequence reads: CASSQTNTGELFF. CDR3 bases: TGTGCCAGCAGCCAGACGAACACCGGGGAGCTGTTTTTT.